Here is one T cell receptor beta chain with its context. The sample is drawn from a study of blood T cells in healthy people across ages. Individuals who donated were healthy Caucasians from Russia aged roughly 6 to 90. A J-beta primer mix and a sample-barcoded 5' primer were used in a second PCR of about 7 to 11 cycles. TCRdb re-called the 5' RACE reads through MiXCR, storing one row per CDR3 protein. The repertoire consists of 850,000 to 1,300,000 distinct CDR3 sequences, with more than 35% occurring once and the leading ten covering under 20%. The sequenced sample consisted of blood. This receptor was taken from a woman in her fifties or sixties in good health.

CDR3 sequence reads: CASSSIAGYNEQFF. The CDR3 bases are TGTGCCAGCAGCTCGATAGCGGGGTACAATGAGCAGTTCTTC. V and J are TRBV3-1 and TRBJ2-1; the match to TRBD2 covers 8 bases. The CDR3 length is 14 residues. Unmatched junction bases numbered 4, after V lost 5 bases and J lost 4 bases. Germline V gene lookup returns CDR1 LGHDT and CDR2 YNNKEL (reference sequence).